This is a list of T cell receptor beta chains from one sample in a study of blood T cell repertoires in COVID-19. Here immunoSEQ multiplex PCR was the method, and the copy in TCRdb shows in-frame clones only, minus some. The repertoire holds 250,000 to 300,000 clones, with approximately 89% as singletons. Sequencing was carried out using peripheral blood. The receptors were gathered from a woman aged 40 to 49 who had recovered from COVID-19. Each CDR3 is given without its conserved first and last residue.

TRBV15	ATSPGGGGNYGYT
TRBV2	ASSLVSGGPGELF
TRBV3-1/TRBV3-2	ASSQDLAGRETQY
TRBV24-1	ATSDLRDRDEQY
TRBV13	ATALTGNEKLF
TRBV19	ASSMGGLRFGNTIY
TRBV13	ASSSYKSSGGHNEQF
TRBV21-1	ASSRLLGTNRDRAFKNIQY
TRBV9	ASSVGLLAGGTDTQY
TRBV18	ASSPPGLRYNEQF
TRBV30	AWSAEGVTEAF
TRBV5-1	ASSPGGGRDTQY
TRBV5-1	ASSIYGTSQETQY
TRBV5-4	ASSFLTSGGGDTQY
TRBV11-3	ASSHLRDRGYYGYT
TRBV11-2	ASSRLAQSETQY
TRBV12-3/TRBV12-4	ASRRVPQETQY
TRBV3-1/TRBV3-2	ASSLRLAGGDEQF
TRBV18	ASSHSGTREKNIQY
TRBV7-2	ASSLGLARSTDTQY
TRBV6-4	ASSLEASGGLNEQF
TRBV14	ASSQDRVSGALQETQY
TRBV10-1	ASSENINTEAF
TRBV15	ATGRLTPTDTQY
TRBV3-1/TRBV3-2	ASSQVGGGSTDTQY
TRBV3-1/TRBV3-2	ASSQEDRAEAF
TRBV24-1	ATSDSTSGNLNEQF
TRBV7-9	ASGEISYNSPLH
TRBV6-2/TRBV6-3	ASSYTRSNQPQH
TRBV2	ASSEETGFYGYT
TRBV7-7	ASSLSGSNEQF
TRBV15	ATSGRAGGDRELF
TRBV29-1	SGEVQETQY
TRBV27	ASRGAPGLDGYT
TRBV19	ASSPTGVWASYGYT
TRBV10-2	ASSDLAGGAHYNEQF
TRBV19	ASSADRASSGNTIY
TRBV9	ASSVPGGWGRGGQETQY
TRBV19	ASSRFSGPTDTQY
TRBV7-2	ASSLVSGSYNEQF
TRBV11-3	ASSFRAGEQF
TRBV5-1	ASSLGGQSTDTQY
TRBV3-1/TRBV3-2	ASSQMAGGHYEQY
TRBV20-1	SATNSNQAF
TRBV7-8	ASSSAPRRTSGNTIY